The clone carrying this T cell receptor (beta chain) was detected ten times or more. Antigen specificity is unknown. These data originate in a study of regulatory T cells in long-lasting Graves disease. Overall study: Graves' patients, diagnosed recently, had received antithyroid drugs under 3 months.

Time point: newly diagnosed GD, antithyroid drugs for less than 3 months. Following extraction of RNA from PBMCs, that RNA was used to make the TCR library. Overall study results and limits: TRBV28, TRBJ1-2 and TRBJ2-5 were favored in persistent disease.

Building the TCR beta libraries relied on iRepertoire HTBI primers, and CDR3 regions underwent Arm-PCR. Via MiXCR, TCRdb re-called the multiplex PCR reads, giving one row per CDR3 protein. The repertoire consists of some 500,000 distinct CDR3 sequences, with about 16% occurring once and the leading ten covering roughly 25%. The CDR3 is 13 residues long. The germline V gene encodes CDR1 SGHVS and CDR2 FNYEAQ. The germline V and J ends were trimmed by 5 bases and 8 bases, with 13 bases remaining between them. These records were also assigned to another study, of T cells in Graves' hyperthyroidism and ophthalmopathy.

The material sequenced was peripheral blood mononuclear cells (PBMCs), taken at new diagnosis, from a patient treated with antithyroid drugs. The receptor's source is a woman aged 40 to 65 with Graves disease. The J gene is TRBJ2-1, the V gene TRBV7-6; D is possibly TRBD2 (5 bases). The CDR3 sequence is CASSPGPGDEQFF. The CDR3 DNA is TGTGCCAGCAGCCCCGGACCCGGGGATGAGCAGTTCTTC.